The 31 T cell receptor beta chains below come from one sample, sequenced in a study of T-cell reconstitution after alpha-beta-depleted transplantation in children (dated by TCRdb to about 2016). Library prep was done by PCR. Instrument used: Illumina HiSeq 2500. Molecular barcoding was employed in the preparation of TCR libraries, with unique molecular identifiers being used to normalize TCRbeta repertoire quantification. TCRdb reanalyzed the raw reads on its own, using fastp at Q25 for trimming and MiXCR for clone calling, and kept in-frame beta chains. Duplicate CDR3 protein sequences are folded into a single record with the most common DNA and genes. The sample table shows 500,000 to 600,000 distinct CDR3 sequences, and 30% to 35% are seen once. Of the sample, roughly 2.5% is held by the ten largest clones. This material consisted of PBMCs from the stem cell graft donor, taken from the stem cell graft. All receptors derive from a human donor who donated a stem cell graft to a child with aplastic anemia.

This clonotype came up a few times. V is TRBV20-1 and J is TRBJ2-6; D is unresolved. Germline V gene lookup returns CDR1 DFQATT and CDR2 SNEGSKA (reference sequence). The CDR3 covers 15 residues. The V gene lost 1 base and the J gene lost 0 bases, with 7 bases spanning the gap. CDR3 sequence (DNA): TGCAGTGCTAGAGTTCAATTCTCTGGGGCCAACGTCCTGACTTTC. Encoded protein: CSARVQFSGANVLTF.

This sequence joins TRBV9 and TRBJ2-3, with no clear D. Germline loops: CDR1 SGDLS, CDR2 YYNGEE. CDR3 length: 15 amino acids. Trimming removed 0 bases from V and 2 bases from J, with 10 bases in between. This CDR3 is CASSVEDQITDTQYF. The CDR3 nucleotides read TGTGCCAGCAGCGTAGAAGACCAGATCACAGATACGCAGTATTTT.

This clonotype was counted a few times. The chain recombines TRBV12-2 with TRBJ1-2; the table assigns TRBD1, which was not confirmed against the DNA. TRBV12-2 is recorded as a pseudogene. The CDR3 consists of 15 residues. The CDR3 region is CASRLARQGAGGYTF. The CDR3, as DNA: TGTGCAAGTCGCTTAGCCAGACAGGGGGCCGGTGGCTACACCTTC.

In this sample, this clonotype turned up once. The genes are TRBV20-1 and TRBJ2-3; 12 nucleotides agree with TRBD2. Germline V CDR1 and CDR2: DFQATT, SNEGSKA (reference sequence). The CDR3 contains 16 residues. Trimming at V came to 1 base and at J to 6 bases, leaving 8 bases not matched to a gene. The CDR3 is CSARVGTSGPRDTQYF. The CDR3 DNA follows: TGCAGTGCTAGAGTCGGGACTAGCGGGCCTAGGGATACGCAGTATTTT.

V usage is TRBV18 and J usage is TRBJ2-1; TRBD2 is a possible D gene (5 bases). V was clipped by 6 bases and J by 4 bases, with 19 bases between them. Germline CDR1 is KGHSH and CDR2 is LQKENI. The CDR3 sequence is 16 residues long. The CDR3 DNA reads TGTGCCAGCTCCCAAGCCGGGATCCGAACTTACAATGAGCAGTTCTTC. This translates into CASSQAGIRTYNEQFF.

V is TRBV12-3 or TRBV12-4 and J is TRBJ2-1; D gene uncertain. This CDR3 spans 10 amino acids. V lost 6 bases and J lost 6, with 3 bases in between. CDR3 sequence reads: CASRANEQFF. The DNA of the CDR3 is TGTGCCAGCAGGGCCAATGAGCAGTTCTTC.

The sample holds a few counts of this clonotype. This chain links TRBV20-1 with TRBJ2-4, with a tentative D call TRBD2 (6 bases). CDR1 and CDR2 (germline): DFQATT, SNEGSKA (reference sequence). This CDR3 is built from 11 residues. With 6 bases removed from V and 7 bases from J, the gap between germline ends came to 10 bases. DNA of the CDR3: TGCAGTGCGGGCCGGGGGAACATTCAGTACTTC. Its protein product is CSAGRGNIQYF.

This clonotype has more than one count but fewer than ten. The V and J genes are TRBV7-9 and TRBJ1-4; D not resolved. Trimming left V 8 bases short and J 0 bases short, with 13 bases between. From germline, CDR1 is SEHNR and CDR2 FQNEAQ (reference sequence). This CDR3 comprises 15 residues. The CDR3 spells CASGPPFSTNEKLFF. Written as DNA, the CDR3 is TGTGCCAGCGGCCCACCCTTTTCAACTAATGAAAAACTGTTTTTT.

The chain carries TRBV20-1 and TRBJ2-1, with 13 bases that match TRBD2. After removal of 5 bases from V and 12 bases from J, the junction contained 7 bases not matched to a gene. Germline V gives CDR1 DFQATT, CDR2 SNEGSKA (reference sequence). CDR3 length equals 13 residues. The CDR3 here is CSAPGTSGTGQFF. The DNA of the CDR3 is TGCAGTGCTCCCGGGACTAGCGGGACGGGGCAGTTCTTC.

V is TRBV29-1 and J is TRBJ2-1; D is unclear. This CDR3 spans 14 amino acids. Germline V lookup: CDR1 SQVTM, CDR2 ANQGSEA. V lost 0 bases, J lost 4 bases, and 10 bases lay in between. Here the CDR3 reads CSVEDVVKYNEQFF. The CDR3 region has the DNA TGCAGCGTTGAAGATGTTGTGAAGTACAATGAGCAGTTCTTC.

Many counts were recorded for this clonotype. V and J are TRBV6-2 or TRBV6-3 and TRBJ2-1; 9 bases match TRBD2. Germline CDR1 MNHEY, CDR2 SVGEGT. The length of the CDR3 is 18 residues. V dropped 7 bases and J dropped 1; count of bases not matched to a gene: 14. CDR3 region: CASTPGPSGTISYNEQFF. CDR3 DNA sequence: TGTGCCAGCACCCCTGGGCCTAGCGGGACTATTTCCTACAATGAGCAGTTCTTC.

The gene calls are TRBV5-1 and TRBJ2-5; D is uncertain. The V end lost 2 bases, the J end lost 5 bases, and 10 bases lay between the germline ends. This CDR3 contains 13 residues. Germline assignment: CDR1 SGHRS and CDR2 YFSETQ. The CDR3 loop reads CASSFDRRETQYF. The CDR3 bases are TGCGCCAGCAGCTTTGACCGTCGGGAGACCCAGTACTTC.

The chain joins TRBV5-1 to TRBJ2-6; the match to TRBD1 covers 12 bases. The germline V gene encodes CDR1 SGHRS and CDR2 YFSETQ. V lost 5 bases, J lost 0 bases, and 18 bases stayed unmatched. CDR3 length: 22 amino acids. CDR3 amino acids: CASRLNDRDRGRVGSGANVLTF. The CDR3 bases are TGCGCCAGCAGGTTGAATGATCGGGACAGGGGGCGAGTGGGCTCTGGGGCCAACGTCCTGACTTTC.

The chain links TRBV7-2 to TRBJ2-7; D is possibly TRBD1 (5 bases). CDR1 and CDR2 (germline): SGHTA, FQGNSA. V was shortened by 5 bases and J by 9 bases, with 17 bases between the two germline ends. CDR3 length equals 13 residues. Here the CDR3 reads CASSPRTQDRQYV. The CDR3 nucleotides read TGTGCCAGCAGCCCGCGAACCCAAGACAGGCAGTACGTC.

In its sample, this clonotype was seen a few times. V usage is TRBV5-1 and J usage is TRBJ2-4; D not resolved. Deletions cut 4 bases from V and 1 base from J, with 12 bases between. This CDR3 spans 15 amino acids. Germline V gene data show CDR1 as SGHRS and CDR2 as YFSETQ. CDR3 DNA sequence: TGCGCCAGCAGCCCGACTGCCGGGGCCAAAAACATTCAGTACTTC. Translating gives CASSPTAGAKNIQYF.

The chain couples TRBV20-1 to TRBJ2-2; D perhaps matches TRBD1 (7 bases). V lost 0 bases to trimming and J lost 3 bases, with 14 bases between them. The CDR3 runs 16 residues. Germline lookup yields CDR1 DFQATT and CDR2 SNEGSKA (reference sequence). This CDR3 reads CSARDLGRGDTGELFF. In nucleotides, the CDR3 is TGCAGTGCTAGAGATCTAGGCAGGGGGGACACCGGGGAGCTGTTTTTT.

In its sample, this clonotype was seen a few times. V gene TRBV18 combines with J gene TRBJ2-2, with D possibly matching TRBD1 (6 bases). CDR3 length: 16 amino acids. Trimming removed 0 bases at V and 5 bases at J, with 13 bases between. Germline V gene data show CDR1 as KGHSH and CDR2 as LQKENI. CDR3 in DNA: TGTGCCAGCTCACCACCGCCAGGGGAGTTTACCGGGGAGCTGTTTTTT. Amino acids: CASSPPPGEFTGELFF.

This clonotype was seen only a few times. The rearrangement uses TRBV5-1 and TRBJ2-7; D is possibly TRBD2 (5 bases). V lost 4 bases to trimming and J lost 0 bases, with 11 bases between them. The CDR3 extends over 14 amino acids. CDR1 is SGHRS, CDR2 YFSETQ, per germline. CDR3 in DNA: TGCGCCAGCAGCGAGCGGAGGAGCTCCTACGAGCAGTACTTC. This gives the protein CASSERRSSYEQYF.

The genes are TRBV12-3 or TRBV12-4 and TRBJ2-5; the D is unclear. Trimming pared 6 bases from V and 2 bases from J, leaving 16 bases between. The CDR3 covers 15 residues. This CDR3 reads CASSSSAWAQETQYF. Written as DNA, the CDR3 is TGTGCCAGCAGCTCCAGTGCGTGGGCACAAGAGACCCAGTACTTC.

The chain links TRBV29-1 to TRBJ2-1, with 7 bases that match TRBD2. The V gene end was trimmed by 4 bases and the J gene end by 5 bases; junction bases not matched to a gene: 8. This CDR3 has 14 amino acids. Looked up from germline, CDR1 is SQVTM and CDR2 is ANQGSEA. CDR3 in amino acids: CSVVGGRANNEQFF. As DNA, the CDR3 is TGCAGCGTTGTGGGAGGGAGGGCCAACAATGAGCAGTTCTTC.

Of note for this clonotype: One junction end disagrees with the germline gene, perhaps due to a read error. The rearrangement joins TRBV5-1 to TRBJ2-1; TRBD1 aligns across 10 bases. Germline CDR1 is SGHRS and CDR2 is YFSETQ. The CDR3 covers 15 residues. The CDR3 spells CASSLGTGEYNEQFF. CDR3 in DNA: TGTGCCAGCAGTTTGGGGACAGGGGAATACAATGAGCAGTTCTTC.

This clonotype has only a few counts. The chain employs TRBV7-9 and TRBJ1-2; perhaps TRBD1 as D (5 bases). The CDR3 totals 13 residues. V lost 4 bases and J lost 6, with 12 bases in between. Germline V gene data show CDR1 as SEHNR and CDR2 as FQNEAQ (reference sequence). CDR3 nucleotide sequence: TGTGCCAGCAGCTCACAGGATCCCGATGGCTACACCTTC. Residues: CASSSQDPDGYTF.

This clonotype was detected a few times. V usage is TRBV7-2 and J usage is TRBJ1-5; the D is unclear. Germline V CDR1 and CDR2: SGHTA, FQGNSA. V shed 5 bases and J shed 0 bases, with 11 bases lying between them. This CDR3 has 15 amino acids. DNA of the CDR3: TGTGCCAGCAGCCTAAATCCGGGTAGCAATCAGCCCCAGCATTTT. Encoded protein: CASSLNPGSNQPQHF.

This clonotype has a handful of counts. This chain uses TRBV29-1 with TRBJ2-7; possible D gene TRBD1, 5 bases. Per the germline V gene, CDR1 is SQVTM and CDR2 is ANQGSEA. V was cut by 4 bases and J by 4 bases, with 17 bases left in between. This CDR3 comprises 14 residues. CDR3 nucleotides: TGCAGCGTTGTGGTCTTCCAGGGTTCTTACGAGCAGTACGTC. This sequence encodes CSVVVFQGSYEQYV.

This clonotype was counted between two and nine times. CDR3: CASSSVEMDEQYF. CDR3 coding DNA: TGTGCCAGCAGCTCCGTAGAAATGGACGAGCAGTACTTC. This chain joins TRBV11-2 and TRBJ2-7; D is unresolved. V was shortened by 4 bases and J by 5 bases, with 12 bases between the two germline ends. Germline V gene data show CDR1 as SGHAT and CDR2 as FQNNGV. There are 13 residues in the CDR3.

The CDR3 is CASSQDLSANQPQHF. The CDR3 region has the DNA TGCGCCAGCAGCCAAGATCTTTCCGCCAATCAGCCCCAGCATTTT. The rearrangement uses TRBV4-3 and TRBJ1-5; no clear D gene. Deletions cut 0 bases from V and 3 bases from J, with 9 bases between. CDR1 and CDR2 from the germline V gene are LGHNA and YSLEER. The CDR3 sequence is 15 residues long.

Concerning this clonotype: Mismatch with germline at one junction end may stem from a read error. The J gene is TRBJ1-1, the V gene TRBV9; TRBD1 matches 7 bases. The CDR3 covers 14 residues. Germline assignment: CDR1 SGDLS and CDR2 YYNGEE. CDR3 loop: CASSTFDRDTAAFF. In DNA, the CDR3 is TGTGCCAGCAGCACATTTGACAGGGACACTGCAGCTTTCTTT.

This chain uses TRBV30 with TRBJ1-6; weak D call: TRBD1 (6 bases). The germline CDR1 and CDR2 sequences are GTSNPN and SVGIG (reference sequence). The CDR3 contains 15 residues. V was cut by 1 base and J by 7 bases, with 14 bases left in between. CDR3 loop: CAWSGGGAWNSPLHF. The CDR3 nucleotides are TGTGCCTGGAGTGGGGGGGGCGCGTGGAATTCACCCCTCCACTTT.

This sequence joins TRBV12-3 or TRBV12-4 and TRBJ2-1, with a possible D match to TRBD1 (6 bases). The CDR3 is 17 amino acids. V gave up 6 bases and J gave up 2 bases, with 20 bases separating them. CDR3 loop: CASRRLRGRGAYNEQFF. Here the CDR3 DNA reads TGTGCCAGCAGAAGGCTCAGGGGACGGGGCGCCTACAATGAGCAGTTCTTC.

CDR3 in amino acids: CASSYSLGNTEAFF. In DNA, the CDR3 is TGTGCCAGCAGTTACTCGCTGGGGAACACTGAAGCTTTCTTT. This sequence joins TRBV6-5 and TRBJ1-1; the D is unclear. The CDR3 is made up of 14 amino acids. The germline V gene encodes CDR1 MNHEY and CDR2 SVGAGI. The V gene lost 0 bases and the J gene lost 1 base, with 6 bases spanning the gap.

This sequence joins TRBV5-1 and TRBJ2-3; a weak D match, TRBD2 (5 bases). The CDR3 length is 17 residues. Trimming shortened V by 0 bases and J by 1 base, and 15 bases separated the two germline ends. The germline gives CDR1 SGHRS, CDR2 YFSETQ. The chain's CDR3 is CASSLDFMRDGTDTQYF. The CDR3 DNA is TGCGCCAGCAGCTTGGACTTCATGAGGGATGGCACAGATACGCAGTATTTT.